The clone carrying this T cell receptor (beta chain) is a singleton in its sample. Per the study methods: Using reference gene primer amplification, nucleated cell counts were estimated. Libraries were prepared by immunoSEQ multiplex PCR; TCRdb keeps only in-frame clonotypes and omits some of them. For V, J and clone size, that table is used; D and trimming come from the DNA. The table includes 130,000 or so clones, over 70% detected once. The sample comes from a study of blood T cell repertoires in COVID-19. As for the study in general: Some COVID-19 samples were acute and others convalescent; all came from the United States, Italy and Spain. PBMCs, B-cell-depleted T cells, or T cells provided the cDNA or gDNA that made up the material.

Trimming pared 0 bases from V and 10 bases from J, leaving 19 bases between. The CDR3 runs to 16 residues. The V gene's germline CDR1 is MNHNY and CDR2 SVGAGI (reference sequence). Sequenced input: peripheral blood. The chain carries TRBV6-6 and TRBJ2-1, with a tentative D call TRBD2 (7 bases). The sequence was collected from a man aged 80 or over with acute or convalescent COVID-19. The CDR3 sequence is CASSYSRGGGRREQFF. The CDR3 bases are TGTGCCAGCAGTTACTCACGGGGAGGGGGAAGGCGCGAGCAGTTCTTC.